A single sample is the source of the 10 T cell receptor beta chains below, sequenced in a study of shared clonotypes between healthy human individuals. The data were produced by immunoSEQ multiplex PCR, yet TCRdb's version contains in-frame clones alone and is incomplete. This repertoire shows a few hundred thousand clones, around 81% found once; its top ten account for about 12%. Sequencing was carried out using PBMCs. These receptors were collected from a woman aged 40-49 years in good health. Some clones in this sample may be carry-over from other donors' samples.

This clone was seen only once. The chain has TRBV19 and TRBJ2-7; possibly TRBD2 for D (5 bases). The CDR3 covers 14 residues. V was shortened by 0 bases and J by 6 bases, with 12 bases between the two germline ends. Germline values: CDR1 LNHDA, CDR2 SQIVND (reference sequence). The CDR3 nucleotides are TGTGCCAGTAGTATAGAAGCGGACTCTATCGAGCAGTACTTC. Its translation is CASSIEADSIEQYF.

This clone was observed a handful of times. The chain uses TRBV30 and TRBJ1-5, with D unclear. The CDR3 contains 13 residues. Trimming left V 1 base short and J 2 bases short, with 6 bases between. The germline CDR1 and CDR2 sequences are GTSNPN and SVGIG (reference sequence). DNA of the CDR3: TGTGCCTGGAGTGCGGATCGCAATCAGCCCCAGCATTTT. It yields the protein CAWSADRNQPQHF.

V is TRBV7-9 and J is TRBJ2-7, with a tentative D call TRBD2 (5 bases). V was clipped by 1 base and J by 0 bases, with 10 bases between them. CDR1 and CDR2 from the germline V gene are SEHNR and FQNEAQ (reference sequence). The CDR3 runs 15 residues. CDR3 sequence (DNA): TGTGCCAGCAGCTTAGTCCCCGGGATCTCCTACGAGCAGTACTTC. This gives the protein CASSLVPGISYEQYF.

Details on this clone: Other DNA sequences in this sample translate to the same CDR3. The chain recombines TRBV28 with TRBJ2-3; the D is unclear. Germline CDR1 reads MDHEN; CDR2 reads SYDVKM. The CDR3 is made up of 13 amino acids. Trimming cost V 5 bases and J 0 bases, with 6 bases left between them. DNA for the CDR3: TGTGCCAGCAGTCCCACTAGCACAGATACGCAGTATTTT. Its translation: CASSPTSTDTQYF.

This clone was seen only once. V and J are TRBV5-1 and TRBJ1-4; weak D call: TRBD1 (5 bases). Germline-derived CDR1 and CDR2 are SGHRS and YFSETQ. V was cut by 1 base and J by 0 bases, with 10 bases left in between. The CDR3 consists of 16 residues. CDR3: CASSLLGDATNEKLFF. The CDR3 DNA follows: TGCGCCAGCAGCTTGTTGGGGGATGCAACTAATGAAAAACTGTTTTTT.

Only a few counts were recorded for this clone. The chain combines TRBV10-3 with TRBJ1-1; D not resolved. The germline gives CDR1 ENHRY, CDR2 SYGVKD. V shed 2 bases and J shed 2 bases, with 6 bases lying between them. The CDR3 has 13 amino acids. The CDR3 loop is CAISEGPNTEAFF. CDR3 DNA sequence: TGTGCCATCAGTGAGGGCCCTAACACTGAAGCTTTCTTT.

The chain has TRBV4-1 and TRBJ2-7; no clear D. The germline CDR1 and CDR2 sequences are MGHRA and YSYEKL. Trimming removed 0 bases at V and 3 bases at J, with 12 bases between. The CDR3 sequence is 15 residues long. CDR3 coding DNA: TGCGCCAGCAGCCAAGAAGCGCAGAGTTACTACGAGCAGTACTTC. Its translation: CASSQEAQSYYEQYF.

This chain connects TRBV19 to TRBJ1-2; D is unresolved. The CDR3 has 11 residues. V was pared by 4 bases and J by 7 bases, with 7 bases between. Germline CDR1 LNHDA, CDR2 SQIVND (reference sequence). DNA for the CDR3: TGTGCCAGTAGTAGCTCCGGTGGCTACACCTTC. It codes for CASSSSGGYTF.

This chain connects TRBV7-2 to TRBJ2-1, with D perhaps given as TRBD1 or TRBD2 (5 bases each). The CDR3 length is 15 residues. Germline V gene data show CDR1 as SGHTA and CDR2 as FQGNSA. V shed 7 bases and J shed 6 bases, with 19 bases lying between them. The CDR3 nucleotides are TGTGCCAGCACCGTCGGGGCAGGGTACGCCAATGAGCAGTTCTTC. Translation gives CASTVGAGYANEQFF. The whole variable domain, remainder taken from reference TRBV7-2 and TRBJ2-1, is GAGVSQSPSNKVTEKGKDVELRCDPISGHTALYWYRQSLGQGLEFLIYFQGNSAPDKSGLPSDRFSAERTGGSVSTLTIQRTQQEDSAVYLCASTVGAGYANEQFFGPGTRLTVL.

This clone was observed a few times. J is TRBJ1-2 and V is TRBV9, with D hard to call. The CDR3 runs 15 residues. V dropped 0 bases and J dropped 0 bases, with 9 bases sitting between them. Germline-derived CDR1 and CDR2 are SGDLS and YYNGEE. This chain's CDR3 is CASSVGVGTNYGYTF. In nucleotides, the CDR3 is TGTGCCAGCAGCGTAGGAGTAGGGACTAACTATGGCTACACCTTC. Full variable domain (outside the CDR3, taken from reference TRBV9 and TRBJ1-2): DSGVTQTPKHLITATGQRVTLRCSPRSGDLSVYWYQQSLDQGLQFLIQYYNGEERAKGNILERFSAQQFPDLHSELNLSSLELGDSALYFCASSVGVGTNYGYTFGSGTRLTVV.